This T cell receptor beta chain was sequenced during a study of OX40 agonist ivuxolimab in advanced cancers. Whole-study context: Participants averaged approximately 60 years of age (range roughly 23 to 79) and were over 75% male. Study-level findings and limits: At 0.1 to 3.0 mg/kg and by week 6, CD4+ and CD8+ T cells in the blood had expanded clonally. Some patients who did not respond also had low normalized T-cell clonal expansion.

Assay used: immunoSEQ multiplex PCR; TCRdb lists only in-frame clones, some missing. The sample gives about 74,000 clones, 90% to 95% of which show up once; approximately 6% is in the top ten. The CDR3 totals 12 residues. Trimming stripped 1 base from V and 7 bases from J, with 10 bases between. Per germline, CDR1 GTSNPN and CDR2 SVGIG (reference sequence). On this clone itself: Antigen: not known.

This sequence was found in an adult with an advanced solid tumor such as melanoma, head and neck, liver or kidney cancer. V usage is TRBV30 and J usage is TRBJ1-1; no firm D call. This material consisted of CD4+ or CD8+ T cells sorted from blood, taken in a trial of the OX40 agonist ivuxolimab. The CDR3 reads CAWSDLRGEAFF. The CDR3 coding sequence is TGTGCCTGGAGTGACCTTCGGGGTGAAGCTTTCTTT.